Listed below are T cell receptor beta chains from one sample, sequenced in a study of shared clonotypes between healthy human individuals. Assay: immunoSEQ multiplex PCR; the TCRdb copy retains only in-frame clones and omits some. The sample contains approximately 1,000,000 clones, approximately 80% of which appear only once. What was sequenced was memory CD4+ T cells from PBMCs. All receptors derive from a man in his late teens or twenties in good health. Some clones in this sample may be carry-over from other donors' samples. Each CDR3 is given with its conserved first and last residue. Fields, in order: CDR3 protein, CDR3 length, J gene, V gene.

CATRSGLNEQFF,12,TRBJ2-1,TRBV28
CASSLSPGITEAFF,14,TRBJ1-1,TRBV7-3
CASSVNRGPDTQYF,14,TRBJ2-3,TRBV2
CASSRTTGAASSSGANVLTF,20,TRBJ2-6,TRBV7-8
CASRVGVLAKNIQYF,15,TRBJ2-4,TRBV28
CAISDYGTTDEAFF,14,TRBJ1-1,TRBV10-3
CASSFSVTGDGYTF,14,TRBJ1-2,TRBV7-2
CASSPWGTGGNEQFF,15,TRBJ2-1,TRBV28
CASLTKRSGMKEQYF,15,TRBJ2-7,TRBV23-1
CASSARDREADTQYF,15,TRBJ2-3,TRBV19
CASSLGGRAYEQYF,14,TRBJ2-7,TRBV13
CASTKLQRDGDTDTQYF,17,TRBJ2-3,TRBV2
CASSLGAGGGETQYF,15,TRBJ2-5,TRBV28
CASSQDLSGGRRSTDTQYF,19,TRBJ2-3,TRBV4-2
CASSFGTDPNTGELFF,16,TRBJ2-2,TRBV7-7
CASSPRSRQYEQYF,14,TRBJ2-7,TRBV19
CASSEGQSHEQYF,13,TRBJ2-7,TRBV2
CASPPRGPLNTEAFF,15,TRBJ1-1,TRBV28
CASGEGQGYEKLFF,14,TRBJ1-4,TRBV5-8
CASGGRDLNTGELFF,15,TRBJ2-2,TRBV6-1
CASSPRGRTQYF,12,TRBJ2-5,TRBV7-9
CASSLTGGGEAFF,13,TRBJ1-1,TRBV7-9
CASSSFVSSYNEQFF,15,TRBJ2-1,TRBV7-9
CASSPRGGRTDTQYF,15,TRBJ2-3,TRBV5-8
CASSLGTDTQYF,12,TRBJ2-3,TRBV28
CASSPAGLRNTEAFF,15,TRBJ1-1,TRBV18
CASSPLLSDNIDTQYF,16,TRBJ2-3,TRBV18
CASSLRVAGVSYEQYF,16,TRBJ2-7,TRBV27
CASSYSYKGSTEAFF,15,TRBJ1-1,TRBV6-5
CASSLPSETGAFF,13,TRBJ1-1,TRBV28
CASSRSGQETQYF,13,TRBJ2-5,TRBV11-3
CASRRTGGNYGYTF,14,TRBJ1-2,TRBV6-1
CASSSTIGGSNTGELFF,17,TRBJ2-2,TRBV11-1
CASSLETRQTDTQYF,15,TRBJ2-3,TRBV11-1
CASSQGTSGRTGELFF,16,TRBJ2-2,TRBV4-2
CASSQLYLAGNNEQFF,16,TRBJ2-1,TRBV7-9
CASSEGSASGNTIYF,15,TRBJ1-3,TRBV6-1
CASSESALAHTQYF,14,TRBJ2-5,TRBV6-4
CAISESLGTGPTGELFF,17,TRBJ2-2,TRBV10-3
CASRGGEDQPQHF,13,TRBJ1-5,TRBV6-5
CASSFSIGELFF,12,TRBJ2-2,TRBV5-1
CASSLYIPSSGYEQYF,16,TRBJ2-7,TRBV27
CASARRGAETQYF,13,TRBJ2-5,TRBV19
CATRALRAWGNIQYF,15,TRBJ2-4,TRBV19
CASSLSRGDGYTF,13,TRBJ1-2,TRBV28
CASSFQGDTEAFF,13,TRBJ1-1,TRBV7-2
CSVEIPDSYGYTF,13,TRBJ1-2,TRBV29-1
CASRGQGAQSDTGELFF,17,TRBJ2-2,TRBV10-2
CSVRDRGPDSPLHF,14,TRBJ1-6,TRBV29-1
CASSVAPRGDQETQYF,16,TRBJ2-5,TRBV9
CASSPQGLVEKLFF,14,TRBJ1-4,TRBV7-9
CASSLAPGPYEQYF,14,TRBJ2-7,TRBV5-5
CASSLMRGVTNEKLFF,16,TRBJ1-4,TRBV7-2
CASSLGNSGANVLTF,15,TRBJ2-6,TRBV7-8
CASSTPGYYTGELFF,15,TRBJ2-2,TRBV7-2
CASSVAIMVKLNEKLFF,17,TRBJ1-4,TRBV9
CASSQGLRGANTGELFF,17,TRBJ2-2,TRBV4-1
CARRLAGGVEQYF,13,TRBJ2-7,TRBV30
CASSLGGTGVLGYTF,15,TRBJ1-2,TRBV28